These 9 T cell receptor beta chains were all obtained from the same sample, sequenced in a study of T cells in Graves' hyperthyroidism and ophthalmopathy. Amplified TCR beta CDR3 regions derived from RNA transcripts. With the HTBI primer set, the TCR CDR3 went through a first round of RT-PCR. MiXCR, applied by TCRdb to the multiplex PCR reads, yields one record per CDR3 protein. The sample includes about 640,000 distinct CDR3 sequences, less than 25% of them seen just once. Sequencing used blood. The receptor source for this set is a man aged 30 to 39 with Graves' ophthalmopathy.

CDR3 sequence (DNA): TGCAGTGCTAGAGGGGACACGGGAGATCAACTCGGTATGGAGGAGCTGTTTTTT. Amino acid sequence: CSARGDTGDQLGMEELFF. The V gene is TRBV20-1, the J gene TRBJ2-2; D may match TRBD1 or TRBD2 (6 bases each). The CDR3 sequence is 18 residues long. The ends were cut back, 1 base at V and 10 bases at J, with 28 bases in the middle. The germline V gene has CDR1 DFQATT and CDR2 SNEGSKA (reference sequence).

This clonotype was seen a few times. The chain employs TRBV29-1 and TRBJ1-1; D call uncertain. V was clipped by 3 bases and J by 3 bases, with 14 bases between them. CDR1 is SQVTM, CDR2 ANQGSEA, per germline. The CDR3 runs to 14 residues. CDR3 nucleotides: TGCAGCGTTGACCGGAGGCTAGTGGACACTGAAGCTTTCTTT. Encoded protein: CSVDRRLVDTEAFF.

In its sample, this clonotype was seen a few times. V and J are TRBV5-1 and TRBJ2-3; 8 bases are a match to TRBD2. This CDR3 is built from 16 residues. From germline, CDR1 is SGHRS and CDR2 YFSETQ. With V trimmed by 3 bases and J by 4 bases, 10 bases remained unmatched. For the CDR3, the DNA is TGCGCCAGCAGCTCCCAATGGGCGGGAGGAGCAGATACGCAGTATTTT. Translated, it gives CASSSQWAGGADTQYF.

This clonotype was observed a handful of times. CDR3 DNA sequence: TGCGCCAGCAGAGGTGCAAGGACTAGCGGGAGCGCGAACACCGGGGAGCTGTTTTTT. Translated, it gives CASRGARTSGSANTGELFF. The chain carries TRBV4-3 and TRBJ2-2, with 13 bases matching TRBD2. From germline, CDR1 is LGHNA and CDR2 YSLEER. The length of the CDR3 is 19 residues. Germline trimming cut 6 bases from V and 0 bases from J; bases unmatched to any gene: 10.

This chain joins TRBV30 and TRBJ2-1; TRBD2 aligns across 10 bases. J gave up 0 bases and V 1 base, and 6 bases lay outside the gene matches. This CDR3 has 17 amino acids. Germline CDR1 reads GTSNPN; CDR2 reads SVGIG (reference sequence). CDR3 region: CAWSGGTSDRSYNEQFF. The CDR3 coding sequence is TGTGCCTGGAGTGGCGGGACTAGCGACCGCTCCTACAATGAGCAGTTCTTC.

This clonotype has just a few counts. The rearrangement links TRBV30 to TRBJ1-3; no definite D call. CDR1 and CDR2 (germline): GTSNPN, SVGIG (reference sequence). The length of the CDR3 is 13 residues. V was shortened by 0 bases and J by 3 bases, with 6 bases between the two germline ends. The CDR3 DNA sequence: TGTGCCTGGAGTGTAAAAATTGGAAACACCATATATTTT. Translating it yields CAWSVKIGNTIYF.

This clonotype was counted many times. Written as DNA, the CDR3 is TGTGCCAGCAGTGAATCAGCGGGAGTAAAGGAGACCCAGTACTTC. Residues: CASSESAGVKETQYF. The V gene is TRBV6-1, the J gene TRBJ2-5, with 8 bases lining up with TRBD2. This CDR3 is 15 amino acids long. Trimming cost V 2 bases and J 5 bases; bases outside gene matches: 7. Germline values: CDR1 MNHNS, CDR2 SASEGT.

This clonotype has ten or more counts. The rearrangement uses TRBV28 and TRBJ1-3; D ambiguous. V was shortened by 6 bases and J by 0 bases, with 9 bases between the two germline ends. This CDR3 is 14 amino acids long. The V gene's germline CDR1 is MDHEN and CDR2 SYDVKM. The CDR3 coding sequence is TGTGCCAGCAGGGCACGCGGCTCTGGAAACACCATATATTTT. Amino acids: CASRARGSGNTIYF.

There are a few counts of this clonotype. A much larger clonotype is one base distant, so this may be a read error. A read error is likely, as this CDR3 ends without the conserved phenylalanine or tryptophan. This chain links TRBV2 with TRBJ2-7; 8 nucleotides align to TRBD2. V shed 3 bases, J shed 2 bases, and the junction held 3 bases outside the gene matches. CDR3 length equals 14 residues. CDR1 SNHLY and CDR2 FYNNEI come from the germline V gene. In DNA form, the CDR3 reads TGTGCCAGCAGTGAGTCCGGGGGGGCCTACGAGCAGTACCTC. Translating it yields CASSESGGAYEQYL.